This T cell receptor (beta chain) was documented in a study of cytomegalovirus exposure and HLA in healthy donors. The PCR made use of 60 Vbeta and 13 Jbeta primers. The repertoire was sequenced with immunoSEQ multiplex PCR; TCRdb's copy has only in-frame clones and lacks some. The table lists around 110,000 clones, 50% to 75% of them singletons. Donors sampled were nominally healthy, though unrecorded immune exposures were likely. Whole-study findings and limits: In vitro checks showed that a few CMV-associated chains really do target CMV antigens. Within the data, a cluster of highly shared sequence variants was likely a sequencing artifact. Donors were assumed by presence/absence analyses to have roughly uniform sequencing depth.

Concerning this clone itself: Antigen unknown.

Sequences were obtained from PBMCs. The TCR originated in a woman aged 35 to 49 in good health and CMV-seropositive.

The CDR3 protein is CASSRGQMTNTEAFF. Here the CDR3 DNA reads TGTGCCAGCAGCAGAGGACAGATGACGAACACTGAAGCTTTCTTT. The V call is TRBV9, the J call TRBJ1-1, with D perhaps matching TRBD1 (6 bases). The CDR3 covers 15 residues. V gave up 4 bases and J gave up 1 base, with 14 bases separating them. Germline values: CDR1 SGDLS, CDR2 YYNGEE.